Sequencing of this T cell receptor (beta chain) was carried out in a study of T cell responses to AZD1222 COVID-19 vaccine. CDR1 and CDR2 (germline): SNHLY, FYNNEI. The V segment lost 6 bases and the J segment 9 bases; nucleotides outside the gene matches: 8. This CDR3 contains 13 residues. In regard to this clone: What it recognizes is unknown.

Study-level findings and limits: A reported finding is that nearly half of spike-specific TCRs target unmutated variant regions. Females made up more of the donors, who were largely white British, and clonal diversity may have come out too low.

The table came from immunoSEQ multiplex PCR; TCRdb's copy has only in-frame clones and leaves some out. The sample lists about 130,000 clones; around 90% were seen once. Analyses pooled second doses at about 4 or about 12 weeks. Here the sequenced sample was peripheral blood, taken 28 days after the second AZD1222 dose. The clonotype originates from an adult who received the AZD1222 COVID-19 vaccine. The chain joins TRBV2 to TRBJ1-1; 9 bases match TRBD1. The CDR3 region has the DNA TGTGCCAGCAGGGGACAGGGTTTTCAGAAAGCTTTCTTT. Translation: CASRGQGFQKAFF.